Given below is one T cell receptor (beta chain) in context. What it binds is not known. Time point defined: baseline, week 1 (first vaccination visit). The treatment was: pre-vaccination baseline after standard-of-care therapy. Some clones are missing from TCRdb's copy, which holds only in-frame ones; the method was immunoSEQ multiplex PCR. The sample consists of about 16,000 clones, roughly 95% of them appearing once. This sample was included in a study of a mutant IDH1 vaccine in newly diagnosed glioma. Whole-study context: Sex distribution of treated patients was roughly 62% male and roughly 40% female; mean age was around 40 years. Earlier care involved radiotherapy, temozolomide, or both, and the majority received both.

Whole-study results and caveats: Vaccination induced immune responses in approximately 94% of patients.

The CDR3 consists of 14 residues. Germline values: CDR1 LNHDA, CDR2 SQIVND (reference sequence). V was clipped by 8 bases and J by 9 bases, with 23 bases between them. Sample: peripheral blood mononuclear cells (PBMCs), taken from a glioma patient treated with radiotherapy, temozolomide or both. The receptor was derived from a woman aged 18-30 years with glioma. Some clones in this sample may be carry-over from other donors' samples. The chain links TRBV19 to TRBJ2-7, with D tentatively TRBD2 (7 bases). The CDR3 bases are TGTGCCAGTTCGAGTCCAGGGGAGGGCTTAAGGCAGTACTTC. Residues: CASSSPGEGLRQYF. The full variable domain, in which reference TRBV19 and TRBJ2-7 provide the parts outside the CDR3, is DGGITQSPKYLFRKEGQNVTLSCEQNLNHDAMYWYRQDPGQGLRLIYYSQIVNDFQKGDIAEGYSVSREKKESFPLTVTSAQKNPTAFYLCASSSPGEGLRQYFGPGTRLTVT.